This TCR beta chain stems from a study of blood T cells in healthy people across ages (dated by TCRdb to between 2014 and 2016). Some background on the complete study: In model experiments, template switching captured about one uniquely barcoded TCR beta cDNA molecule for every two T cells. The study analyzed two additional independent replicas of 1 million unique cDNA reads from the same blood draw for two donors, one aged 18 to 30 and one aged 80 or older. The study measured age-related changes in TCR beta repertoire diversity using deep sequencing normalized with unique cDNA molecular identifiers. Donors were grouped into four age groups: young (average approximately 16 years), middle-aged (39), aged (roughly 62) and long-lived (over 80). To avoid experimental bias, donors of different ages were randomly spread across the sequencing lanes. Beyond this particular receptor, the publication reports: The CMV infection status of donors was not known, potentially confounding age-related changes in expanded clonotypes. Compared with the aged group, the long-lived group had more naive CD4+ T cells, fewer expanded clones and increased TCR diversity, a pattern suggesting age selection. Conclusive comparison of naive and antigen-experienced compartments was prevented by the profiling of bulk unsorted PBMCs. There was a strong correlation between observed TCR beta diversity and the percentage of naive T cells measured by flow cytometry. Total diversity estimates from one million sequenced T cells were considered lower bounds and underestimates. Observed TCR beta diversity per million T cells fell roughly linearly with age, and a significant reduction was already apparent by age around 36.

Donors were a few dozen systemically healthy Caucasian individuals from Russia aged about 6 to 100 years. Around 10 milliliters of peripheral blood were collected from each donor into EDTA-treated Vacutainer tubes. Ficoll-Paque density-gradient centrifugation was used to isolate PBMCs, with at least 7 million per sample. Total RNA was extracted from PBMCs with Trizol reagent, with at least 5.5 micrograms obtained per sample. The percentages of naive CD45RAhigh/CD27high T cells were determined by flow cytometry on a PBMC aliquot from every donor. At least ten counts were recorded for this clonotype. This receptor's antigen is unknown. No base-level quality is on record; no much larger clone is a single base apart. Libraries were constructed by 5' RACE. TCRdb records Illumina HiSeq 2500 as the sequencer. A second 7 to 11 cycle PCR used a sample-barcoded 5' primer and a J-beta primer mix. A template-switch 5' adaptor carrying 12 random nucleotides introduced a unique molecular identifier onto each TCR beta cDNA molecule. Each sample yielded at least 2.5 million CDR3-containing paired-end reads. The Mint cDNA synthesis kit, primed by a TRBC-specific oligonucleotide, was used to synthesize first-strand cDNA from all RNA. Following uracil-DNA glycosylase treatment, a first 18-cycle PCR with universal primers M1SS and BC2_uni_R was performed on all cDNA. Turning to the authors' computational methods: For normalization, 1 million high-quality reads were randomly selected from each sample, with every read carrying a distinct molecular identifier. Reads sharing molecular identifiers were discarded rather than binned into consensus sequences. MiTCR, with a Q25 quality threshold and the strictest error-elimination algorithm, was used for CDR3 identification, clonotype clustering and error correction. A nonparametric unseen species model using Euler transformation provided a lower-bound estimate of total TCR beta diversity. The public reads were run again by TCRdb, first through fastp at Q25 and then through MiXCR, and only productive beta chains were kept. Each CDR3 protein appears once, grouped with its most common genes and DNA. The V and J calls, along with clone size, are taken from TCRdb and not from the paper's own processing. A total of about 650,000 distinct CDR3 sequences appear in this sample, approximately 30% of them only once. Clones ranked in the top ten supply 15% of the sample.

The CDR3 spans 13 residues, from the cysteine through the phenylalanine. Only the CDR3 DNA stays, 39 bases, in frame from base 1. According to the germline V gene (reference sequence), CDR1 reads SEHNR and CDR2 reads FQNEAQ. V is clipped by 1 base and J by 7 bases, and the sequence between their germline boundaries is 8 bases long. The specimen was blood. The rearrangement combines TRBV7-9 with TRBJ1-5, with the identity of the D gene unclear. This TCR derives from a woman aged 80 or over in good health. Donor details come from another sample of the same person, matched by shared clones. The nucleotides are TGTGCCAGCAGCTTAGATCCCTTGCAGCCCCAGCATTTT. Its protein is CASSLDPLQPQHF.